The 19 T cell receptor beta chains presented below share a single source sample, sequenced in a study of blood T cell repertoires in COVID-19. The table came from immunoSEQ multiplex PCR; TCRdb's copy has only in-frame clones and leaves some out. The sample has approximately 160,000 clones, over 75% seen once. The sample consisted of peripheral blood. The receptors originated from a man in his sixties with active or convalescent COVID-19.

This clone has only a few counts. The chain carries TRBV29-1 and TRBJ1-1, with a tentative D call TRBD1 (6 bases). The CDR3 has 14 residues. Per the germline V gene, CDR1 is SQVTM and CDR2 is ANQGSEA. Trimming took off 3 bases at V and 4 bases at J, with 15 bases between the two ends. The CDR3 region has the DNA TGCAGCGTTGATTCAGGGGCGTCGGGCACTGAAGCTTTCTTT. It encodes CSVDSGASGTEAFF.

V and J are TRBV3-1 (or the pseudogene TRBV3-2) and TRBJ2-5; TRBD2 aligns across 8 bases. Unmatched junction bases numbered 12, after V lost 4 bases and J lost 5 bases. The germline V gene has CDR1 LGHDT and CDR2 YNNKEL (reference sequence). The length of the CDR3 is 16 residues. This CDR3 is CASSPTILAGGETQYF. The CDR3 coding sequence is TGTGCCAGCAGCCCAACGATTCTAGCGGGTGGTGAGACCCAGTACTTC.

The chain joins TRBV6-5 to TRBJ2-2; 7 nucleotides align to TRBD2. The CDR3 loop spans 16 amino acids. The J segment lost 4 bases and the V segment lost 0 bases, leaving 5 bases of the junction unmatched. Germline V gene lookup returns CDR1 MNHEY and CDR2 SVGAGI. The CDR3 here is CASSYSGGTITGELFF. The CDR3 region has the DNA TGTGCCAGCAGTTACTCGGGAGGGACGATCACCGGGGAGCTGTTTTTT.

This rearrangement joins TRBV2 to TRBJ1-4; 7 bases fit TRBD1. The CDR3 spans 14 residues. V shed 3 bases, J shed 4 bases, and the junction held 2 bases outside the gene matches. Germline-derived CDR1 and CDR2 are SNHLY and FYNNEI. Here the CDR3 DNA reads TGTGCCAGCAGTGAGGGACAGTATAATGAAAAACTGTTTTTT. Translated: CASSEGQYNEKLFF.

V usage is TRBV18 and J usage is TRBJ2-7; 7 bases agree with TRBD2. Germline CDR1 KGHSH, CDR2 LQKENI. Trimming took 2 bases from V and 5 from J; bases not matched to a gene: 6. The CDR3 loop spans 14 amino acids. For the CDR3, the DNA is TGTGCCAGCTCACCAGGGGCTAGCGGTAACGAGCAGTACTTC. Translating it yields CASSPGASGNEQYF.

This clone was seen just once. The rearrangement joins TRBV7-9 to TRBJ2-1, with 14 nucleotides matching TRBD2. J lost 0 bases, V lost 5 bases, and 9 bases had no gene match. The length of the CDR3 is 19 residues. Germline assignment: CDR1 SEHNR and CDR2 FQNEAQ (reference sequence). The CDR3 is CASSVMGLAGVSSYNEQFF. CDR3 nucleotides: TGTGCCAGCAGCGTAATGGGACTAGCGGGGGTGAGCTCCTACAATGAGCAGTTCTTC.

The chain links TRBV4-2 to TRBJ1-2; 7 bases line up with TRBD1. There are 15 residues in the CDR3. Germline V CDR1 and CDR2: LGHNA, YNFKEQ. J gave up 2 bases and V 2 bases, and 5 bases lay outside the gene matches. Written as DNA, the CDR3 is TGTGCCAGCAGCCAATCCTCGGGACAGAACTATGGCTACACCTTC. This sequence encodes CASSQSSGQNYGYTF.

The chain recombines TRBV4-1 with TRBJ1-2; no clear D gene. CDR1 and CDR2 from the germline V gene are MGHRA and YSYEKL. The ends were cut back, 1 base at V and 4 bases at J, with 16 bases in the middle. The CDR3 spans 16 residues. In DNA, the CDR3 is TGCGCCAGCAGCCAAGTGGTTAGGCGGGCGGGCTATGGCTACACCTTC. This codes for CASSQVVRRAGYGYTF.

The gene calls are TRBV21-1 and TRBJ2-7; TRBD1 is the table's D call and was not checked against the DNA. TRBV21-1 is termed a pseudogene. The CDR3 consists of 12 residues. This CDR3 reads CARSQGTYEQYF. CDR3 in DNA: TGTGCCAGGAGTCAGGGGACCTACGAGCAGTACTTC.

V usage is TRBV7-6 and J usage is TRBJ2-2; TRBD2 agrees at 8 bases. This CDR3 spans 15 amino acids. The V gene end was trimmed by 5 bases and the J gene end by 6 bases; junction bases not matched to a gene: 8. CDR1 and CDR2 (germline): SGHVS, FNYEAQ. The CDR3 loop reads CASSHSGVGAGELFF. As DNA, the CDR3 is TGTGCCAGCAGCCATAGCGGGGTTGGAGCCGGGGAGCTGTTTTTT.

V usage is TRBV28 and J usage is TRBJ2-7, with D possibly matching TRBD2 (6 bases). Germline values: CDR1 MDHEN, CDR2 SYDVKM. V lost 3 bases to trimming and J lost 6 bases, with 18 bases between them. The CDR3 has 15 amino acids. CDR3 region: CASSFVGDFWPEQYF. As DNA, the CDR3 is TGTGCCAGCAGTTTTGTCGGGGACTTCTGGCCCGAGCAGTACTTC.

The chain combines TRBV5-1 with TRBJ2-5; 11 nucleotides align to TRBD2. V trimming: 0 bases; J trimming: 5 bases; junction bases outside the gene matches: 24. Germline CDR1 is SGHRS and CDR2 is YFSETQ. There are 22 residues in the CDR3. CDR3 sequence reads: CASSLARPDQLSRLAGMETQYF. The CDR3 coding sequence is TGCGCCAGCAGCTTGGCCAGGCCCGACCAACTCTCAAGACTAGCGGGAATGGAGACCCAGTACTTC. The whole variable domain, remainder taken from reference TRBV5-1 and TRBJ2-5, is KAGVTQTPRYLIKTRGQQVTLSCSPISGHRSVSWYQQTPGQGLQFLFEYFSETQRNKGNFPGRFSGRQFSNSRSEMNVSTLELGDSALYLCASSLARPDQLSRLAGMETQYFGPGTRLLVL.

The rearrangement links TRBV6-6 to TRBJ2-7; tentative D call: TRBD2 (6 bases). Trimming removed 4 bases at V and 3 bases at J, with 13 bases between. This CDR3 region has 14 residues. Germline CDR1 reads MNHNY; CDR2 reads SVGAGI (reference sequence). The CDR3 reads CASSSPAGSYEQYF. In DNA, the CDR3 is TGTGCCAGCAGTTCCCCCGCGGGGAGCTACGAGCAGTACTTC.

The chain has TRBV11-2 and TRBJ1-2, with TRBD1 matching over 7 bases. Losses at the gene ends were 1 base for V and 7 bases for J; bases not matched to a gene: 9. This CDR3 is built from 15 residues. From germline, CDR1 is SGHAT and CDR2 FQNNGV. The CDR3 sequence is CASSLGTEGAVGYTF. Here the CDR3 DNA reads TGTGCCAGCAGCTTAGGGACTGAGGGGGCCGTTGGCTACACCTTC.

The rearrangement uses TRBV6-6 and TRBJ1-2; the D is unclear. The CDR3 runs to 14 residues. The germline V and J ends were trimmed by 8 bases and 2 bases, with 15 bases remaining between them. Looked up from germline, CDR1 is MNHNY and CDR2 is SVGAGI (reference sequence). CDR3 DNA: TGTGCCAGCGTAACCCCGGTAGCGAACTATGGCTACACCTTC. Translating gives CASVTPVANYGYTF.

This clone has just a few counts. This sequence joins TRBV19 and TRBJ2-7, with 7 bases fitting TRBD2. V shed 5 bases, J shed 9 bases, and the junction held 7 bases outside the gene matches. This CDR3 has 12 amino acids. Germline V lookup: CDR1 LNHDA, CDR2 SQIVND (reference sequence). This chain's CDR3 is CASSPNSGRQYF. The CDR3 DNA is TGTGCCAGTAGTCCGAATAGCGGGCGGCAGTACTTC. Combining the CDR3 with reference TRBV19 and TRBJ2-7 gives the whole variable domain DGGITQSPKYLFRKEGQNVTLSCEQNLNHDAMYWYRQDPGQGLRLIYYSQIVNDFQKGDIAEGYSVSREKKESFPLTVTSAQKNPTAFYLCASSPNSGRQYFGPGTRLTVT.

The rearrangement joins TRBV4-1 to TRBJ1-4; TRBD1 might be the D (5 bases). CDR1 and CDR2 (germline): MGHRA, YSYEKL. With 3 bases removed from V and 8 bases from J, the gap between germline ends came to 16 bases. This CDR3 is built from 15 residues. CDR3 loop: CASSQGQGGWEKLFF. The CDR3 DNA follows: TGCGCCAGCAGCCAGGGCCAGGGCGGTTGGGAAAAACTGTTTTTT.

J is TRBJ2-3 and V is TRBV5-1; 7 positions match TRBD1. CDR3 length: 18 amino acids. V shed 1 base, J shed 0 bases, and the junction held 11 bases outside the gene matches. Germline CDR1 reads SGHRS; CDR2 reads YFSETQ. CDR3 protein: CASSLRSPGQSSTDTQYF. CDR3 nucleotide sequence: TGCGCCAGCAGCTTGCGTTCTCCGGGACAGTCTAGCACAGATACGCAGTATTTT. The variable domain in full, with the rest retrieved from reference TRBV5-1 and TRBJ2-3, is KAGVTQTPRYLIKTRGQQVTLSCSPISGHRSVSWYQQTPGQGLQFLFEYFSETQRNKGNFPGRFSGRQFSNSRSEMNVSTLELGDSALYLCASSLRSPGQSSTDTQYFGPGTRLTVL.

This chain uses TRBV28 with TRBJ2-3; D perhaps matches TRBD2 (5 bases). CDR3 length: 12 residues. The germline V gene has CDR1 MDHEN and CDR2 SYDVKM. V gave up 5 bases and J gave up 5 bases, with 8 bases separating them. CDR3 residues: CASSTRGDTQYF. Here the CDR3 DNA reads TGTGCCAGCAGTACTCGGGGAGATACGCAGTATTTT.